The entry below gives a single TCR beta chain sequence along with its context. These data originate in a study of identical twins. TCRdb redid the calling of the 5' RACE reads with MiXCR, one entry per CDR3 protein. In the table there are around 1.7 million distinct CDR3 sequences, more than 30% of which are singletons. Germline loops: CDR1 MDHEN, CDR2 SYDVKM. There are 16 residues in the CDR3. Trimming took off 5 bases at V and 0 bases at J, with 14 bases between the two ends. This chain uses TRBV28 with TRBJ2-1; D remains ambiguous. The sample consisted of cord blood. The TCR was taken from a newborn girl in good health. CDR3 sequence (DNA): TGTGCCAGCAGTCTGATTTGGTGGGGCTCCTACAATGAGCAGTTCTTC. It is translated as CASSLIWWGSYNEQFF.